This T cell receptor (beta chain) was sequenced in a study of CD8 T cells in Susac syndrome. CDR1 and CDR2 from the germline V gene are SNHLY and FYNNEI. The V and J ends lost 5 bases and 4 bases respectively, with 9 bases between them. The CDR3 spans 13 residues. Random hexamers were used to reverse transcribe 0.5 to 1 ug of RNA. The TCR beta CDR3 was amplified by immunoSEQ multiplex PCR across 54 Vbeta, 13 Jbeta. Each CDR3 protein gets one entry after TCRdb re-called the immunoSEQ multiplex PCR reads with MiXCR. The sample records roughly 120,000 distinct CDR3 sequences, around 94% being singletons.

This TCR was recovered from a human donor with multiple sclerosis. Source material: CD4+ T cells from PBMCs. The chain employs TRBV2 and TRBJ1-3; D unclear. The CDR3 DNA reads as TGTGCCAGCAGTACCTCTGGGGGAAACACCATATATTTT. Translation: CASSTSGGNTIYF.